Listed below are T cell receptor beta chains from one sample, sequenced in a study of low-dose radiotherapy and immunotherapy resistance in tumors. TCRdb passed the reads through MiXCR, listing each CDR3 protein once. The repertoire has 65,000 to 90,000 distinct CDR3 sequences, approximately 20% of them found once; the top ten carry less than 6%. This specimen consisted of PBMCs, obtained before treatment. Receptors were obtained from a male donor with prostate cancer. Both conserved end residues are part of each CDR3. A D gene is named only where the DNA matches it firmly. Only some rows state a clone size, as once, few, many or a class for expanded clones.

abundance | j_gene | d_gene | v_gene | CDR3aa
many | TRBJ1-5 | . | TRBV18 | CASRDANQPQHF
many | TRBJ2-1 | TRBD1 | TRBV27 | CASSLGQGLGEQFF
many | TRBJ2-3 | . | TRBV4-3 | CASSHNRASTDTQYF
many | TRBJ2-3 | . | TRBV7-2 | CASSLMGGAADTQYF
few | TRBJ2-6 | TRBD2 | TRBV7-9 | CASRFSGSGANVLTF
many | TRBJ2-5 | TRBD1 | TRBV24-1 | CATSDIDRGQTQYF
many | TRBJ2-5 | TRBD1 | TRBV7-9 | CASSSNRGRETQYF
many | TRBJ2-5 | TRBD1 | TRBV6-2/TRBV6-3 | CASSPTGIQETQYF
many | TRBJ2-3 | . | TRBV20-1 | CSAELGDTQYF
. | TRBJ1-1 | TRBD1 | TRBV28 | CASSPGGETEAFF
many | TRBJ2-2 | . | TRBV29-1 | CSVDFRGSRSGELFF
many | TRBJ2-1 | . | TRBV24-1 | CATSDLSGGSTRNEQFF
many | TRBJ2-5 | . | TRBV20-1 | CSAVGSLETQYF
. | TRBJ2-1 | . | TRBV2 | CATSVIRGDEQFF
. | TRBJ2-3 | TRBD2 | TRBV18 | CASSPSGLASRDTQYF
many | TRBJ2-7 | TRBD2 | TRBV3-1 | CASSQGRTGTSAQYF
many | TRBJ2-3 | TRBD2 | TRBV18 | CASSPTTLVWREGQTDTQYF
many | TRBJ2-1 | TRBD2 | TRBV12-3/TRBV12-4 | CATRTSANEQFF
. | TRBJ2-7 | TRBD2 | TRBV5-4 | CASSKLAGAAYEQYF
many | TRBJ2-2 | . | TRBV6-4 | CASSDSVEVGELFF
many | TRBJ2-5 | . | TRBV6-5 | CASSFRSQETQYF
many | TRBJ2-5 | TRBD2 | TRBV20-1 | CSARSAGGSETQYF
. | TRBJ1-3 | . | TRBV10-2 | CASSESAGTRSGNTIYF
many | TRBJ2-2 | TRBD1 | TRBV24-1 | CATSDLGEPGQDTGELFF
many | TRBJ2-3 | TRBD2 | TRBV18 | CASSPGLASGDTQYF
many | TRBJ2-2 | TRBD1 | TRBV30 | CAWSRDRHTGELFF
many | TRBJ2-3 | TRBD1 | TRBV4-3 | CASSQASSIQGSTDTQYF
many | TRBJ2-7 | TRBD2 | TRBV7-6 | CASSPSGGSYEQYF
many | TRBJ2-5 | TRBD2 | TRBV7-2 | CASSGARGLATQYF